These 27 T cell receptor beta chains share one sample of origin, sequenced in a study of blood T cell repertoires in COVID-19. Measured with immunoSEQ multiplex PCR; TCRdb has only the in-frame clones, and not every one. The repertoire holds approximately 250,000 clones, with around 90% as singletons. The sample taken for sequencing was PBMCs or T cells enriched from blood (not recorded which). All receptors derive from a man aged 40-49 years who had been exposed to COVID-19.

The chain combines TRBV28 with TRBJ1-6; D perhaps matches TRBD1 (6 bases). The CDR3 covers 17 residues. Trimming removed 1 base at V and 11 bases at J, with 21 bases between. Germline CDR1 MDHEN, CDR2 SYDVKM. The CDR3 here is CASSLSSFRQVSPPLHF. The CDR3, as DNA: TGTGCCAGCAGTTTATCCTCCTTCCGACAGGTTTCTCCACCCCTCCACTTT.

The CDR3 reads CSVTEAYEQFF. The CDR3 DNA follows: TGCAGCGTGACCGAGGCATATGAGCAGTTCTTC. This rearrangement joins TRBV29-1 to TRBJ2-1; D is undetermined. V lost 6 bases to trimming and J lost 8 bases, with 11 bases between them. CDR3 length: 11 residues. Per germline, CDR1 SQVTM and CDR2 ANQGSEA.

The CDR3 sequence: CASGTTGTRAREQFF. Written as DNA, the CDR3 is TGTGCCAGCGGAACGACCGGGACTAGGGCGAGAGAGCAGTTCTTC. The V gene is TRBV6-5, the J gene TRBJ2-1; 8 nucleotides align to TRBD2. V trimming: 8 bases; J trimming: 10 bases; junction bases outside the gene matches: 16. Germline lookup yields CDR1 MNHEY and CDR2 SVGAGI. This CDR3 spans 15 amino acids.

The genes are TRBV28 and TRBJ1-5, with 7 positions matching TRBD1. Germline CDR1 reads MDHEN; CDR2 reads SYDVKM. V was pared by 3 bases and J by 6 bases, with 8 bases of the junction left unmatched. The CDR3 is made up of 15 amino acids. The CDR3 bases are TGTGCCAGCAGTTTTCAGGGGGGTCTGGGTCAGCCCCAGCATTTT. Translated, it gives CASSFQGGLGQPQHF.

The chain uses TRBV5-4 and TRBJ2-1; tentative D call: TRBD2 (6 bases). The CDR3 consists of 14 residues. Germline CDR1 and CDR2: SGHNT and YYREEE (reference sequence). The germline V and J ends were trimmed by 0 bases and 5 bases, with 9 bases remaining between them. The CDR3 sequence: CASSLGLANNEQFF. In DNA, the CDR3 is TGTGCCAGCAGCTTGGGGCTAGCGAACAATGAGCAGTTCTTC. Using reference TRBV5-4 and TRBJ2-1 for the parts outside the CDR3, the full variable domain is ETGVTQSPTHLIKTRGQQVTLRCSSQSGHNTVSWYQQALGQGPQFIFQYYREEENGRGNFPPRFSGLQFPNYSSELNVNALELDDSALYLCASSLGLANNEQFFGPGTRLTVL.

The chain carries TRBV5-4 and TRBJ2-4, with 7 bases fitting TRBD1. Germline CDR1 is SGHNT and CDR2 is YYREEE (reference sequence). Trimming removed 4 bases from V and 0 bases from J; junction bases left unmatched: 4. There are 15 residues in the CDR3. CDR3 sequence: CASSPQGLAKNIQYF. In DNA, the CDR3 is TGTGCCAGCAGCCCACAGGGGCTAGCCAAAAACATTCAGTACTTC.

The genes are TRBV27 and TRBJ1-2; 9 bases map to TRBD1. CDR1 is MNHEY and CDR2 is SMNVEV in the germline V gene (reference sequence). This CDR3 spans 16 amino acids. The J segment lost 8 bases and the V segment lost 3 bases, leaving 13 bases of the junction unmatched. The chain's CDR3 is CASSLTGGSLWGGYTF. In nucleotides, the CDR3 is TGTGCCAGCAGTTTGACAGGGGGTTCCCTATGGGGAGGCTACACCTTC.

J is TRBJ2-5 and V is TRBV27, with 7 bases identical to TRBD1. CDR1 is MNHEY and CDR2 is SMNVEV in the germline V gene (reference sequence). The CDR3 runs to 15 residues. With 6 bases clipped from V and 1 base from J, the junction kept 8 bases outside the gene matches. CDR3 coding DNA: TGTGCCAGCAGAGACCCGGGACAGATCCAAGAGACCCAGTACTTC. It translates to CASRDPGQIQETQYF.

This chain uses TRBV12-3 or TRBV12-4 with TRBJ2-1; D gene unclear. The CDR3 is made up of 13 amino acids. V gave up 3 bases and J gave up 4 bases, with 7 bases separating them. Written as DNA, the CDR3 is TGTGCCAGCAGTTTTATCTTATACAATGAGCAGTTCTTC. As protein: CASSFILYNEQFF.

The chain links TRBV27 to TRBJ2-2; 7 bases align to TRBD1. CDR3 length equals 14 residues. Germline values: CDR1 MNHEY, CDR2 SMNVEV (reference sequence). Losses at the gene ends were 5 bases for V and 5 bases for J; bases not matched to a gene: 5. The CDR3 DNA sequence: TGTGCCAGCAGTGCCCGACAGGGAACCGGGGAGCTGTTTTTT. Translation gives CASSARQGTGELFF.

The V gene is TRBV5-6, the J gene TRBJ2-7, with 7 bases aligning to TRBD2. Germline V gene sequence: CDR1 SGHDT, CDR2 YYEEEE. The CDR3 extends over 14 amino acids. V shed 7 bases and J 5 bases; nucleotides not matched to a gene: 12. CDR3 coding DNA: TGTGCCAGCGGACGGGGGGAATCTTCTGACGAGCAGTACTTC. Protein product: CASGRGESSDEQYF.

This sequence joins TRBV12-5 and TRBJ1-5; 8 bases fit TRBD1. Germline CDR1 is LGHNT and CDR2 is FRNRAP. The J segment lost 6 bases and the V segment lost 5 bases, leaving 6 bases of the junction unmatched. The CDR3 spans 14 residues. Here the CDR3 DNA reads TGTGCTAGTGGTACCGGACAGGGAGCTCAGCCCCAGCATTTT. Its protein product is CASGTGQGAQPQHF.

Notes on this clone: One junction end disagrees with the germline gene, perhaps due to a read error. The chain employs TRBV28 and TRBJ1-3; D remains unclear. Germline V gene data show CDR1 as MDHEN and CDR2 as SYDVKM. This CDR3 region has 16 residues. The CDR3, as DNA: TGTGCCAGCAGTTTGGTCCTTAACTCGGCTGGAGACACCATATATTTT. Translated: CASSLVLNSAGDTIYF.

J is TRBJ1-5 and V is TRBV3-1 (or the pseudogene TRBV3-2), with TRBD1 matching over 7 bases. CDR3 length: 17 amino acids. In germline, CDR1 is LGHDT, CDR2 YNNKEL (reference sequence). The V and J ends lost 0 bases and 2 bases, in that order; junction bases with no gene match: 7. CDR3 DNA: TGTGCCAGCAGCCAAGACGAGGGGGCGATGGGCAATCAGCCCCAGCATTTT. Residues: CASSQDEGAMGNQPQHF.

The rearrangement joins TRBV9 to TRBJ2-7; the D gene is possibly TRBD1 (6 bases). Germline V gene lookup returns CDR1 SGDLS and CDR2 YYNGEE. The V gene lost 3 bases and the J gene lost 5 bases, with 15 bases spanning the gap. The CDR3 runs 14 residues. The CDR3 reads CASSGGTGFHEQYF. For the CDR3, the DNA is TGTGCCAGCAGCGGTGGAACAGGGTTCCACGAGCAGTACTTC.

The sample holds one count of this clone. The rearrangement uses TRBV19 and TRBJ2-2; tentative D call: TRBD2 (5 bases). Germline CDR1 LNHDA, CDR2 SQIVND (reference sequence). V was pared by 7 bases and J by 6 bases, with 9 bases between. CDR3 length: 12 residues. The CDR3 protein is CASTLAAGELFF. CDR3 coding DNA: TGTGCCAGTACTCTAGCCGCCGGGGAGCTGTTTTTT.

The genes are TRBV5-1 and TRBJ1-1; 7 bases match TRBD1. CDR1 and CDR2 (germline): SGHRS, YFSETQ. V shed 4 bases and J 2 bases; nucleotides not matched to a gene: 8. The length of the CDR3 is 15 residues. The CDR3 loop is CASSIYTGANTEAFF. The CDR3 DNA reads TGCGCCAGCAGCATATATACAGGGGCAAACACTGAAGCTTTCTTT. The full variable domain, its missing parts supplied by reference TRBV5-1 and TRBJ1-1, is KAGVTQTPRYLIKTRGQQVTLSCSPISGHRSVSWYQQTPGQGLQFLFEYFSETQRNKGNFPGRFSGRQFSNSRSEMNVSTLELGDSALYLCASSIYTGANTEAFFGQGTRLTVV.

DNA of the CDR3: TGCAGCGTTGAAGATCAATATAAGACAGGGAGGTCCTACAATGAGCAGTTCTTC. Amino acids: CSVEDQYKTGRSYNEQFF. The V gene is TRBV29-1, the J gene TRBJ2-1, with D tentatively TRBD1 (7 bases). Germline V CDR1 and CDR2: SQVTM, ANQGSEA. CDR3 length: 18 amino acids. The V end was cut by 0 bases, the J end by 1 base, with 19 bases between.

The sample holds a few counts of this clone. The V gene is TRBV15, the J gene TRBJ1-5, with D perhaps TRBD1 (5 bases). In germline, CDR1 is LNHNV, CDR2 YYDKDF (reference sequence). The CDR3 is made up of 11 amino acids. Deletions cut 8 bases from V and 8 bases from J, with 10 bases between. The CDR3 here is CATGPQEPQHF. For the CDR3, the DNA is TGTGCCACCGGTCCACAGGAGCCCCAGCATTTT.

The rearrangement uses TRBV5-1 and TRBJ2-5; 11 nucleotides agree with TRBD2. The CDR3 is 15 amino acids. V was clipped by 3 bases and J by 4 bases; unmatched bases: 5. Germline V gene sequence: CDR1 SGHRS, CDR2 YFSETQ. CDR3 sequence (DNA): TGCGCCAGCAGCTATCGGACTAGCGGGCCAGAGACCCAGTACTTC. This gives the protein CASSYRTSGPETQYF.

The rearrangement uses TRBV28 and TRBJ1-1; D is unresolved. The length of the CDR3 is 11 residues. The germline gives CDR1 MDHEN, CDR2 SYDVKM. V lost 7 bases and J 3 bases, leaving 6 bases between the germline ends. The CDR3 DNA is TGTGCCAGCACCATCCACACTGAAGCTTTCTTT. Amino acid sequence: CASTIHTEAFF.

This clone was seen only once. The V gene is TRBV29-1, the J gene TRBJ1-1; tentatively, D is TRBD1 (5 bases). V lost 3 bases to trimming and J lost 0 bases, with 14 bases between them. Germline V gives CDR1 SQVTM, CDR2 ANQGSEA. The length of the CDR3 is 15 residues. The chain's CDR3 is CSVEGQGAVNTEAFF. In DNA form, the CDR3 reads TGCAGCGTTGAGGGGCAGGGTGCTGTGAACACTGAAGCTTTCTTT.

The CDR3 region is CASSLPQENTEAFF. CDR3 nucleotides: TGTGCCAGCAGCTTGCCACAGGAGAACACTGAAGCTTTCTTT. The rearrangement joins TRBV5-6 to TRBJ1-1, with D maybe TRBD1 (5 bases). The CDR3 has 14 residues. Trimming shortened V by 1 base and J by 1 base, and 8 bases separated the two germline ends. Per the germline V gene, CDR1 is SGHDT and CDR2 is YYEEEE.

This clone was recorded a few times. The genes are TRBV24-1 and TRBJ1-5, with 11 positions matching TRBD1. CDR1 and CDR2 from the germline V gene are KGHDR and SFDVKD. CDR3 length: 19 amino acids. The ends lost 1 base at V and 2 bases at J; junction bases unmatched: 9. CDR3 DNA sequence: TGTGCCACCAGTGATTTTAAGTATCGGGACAGGGGGGGCAATCAGCCCCAGCATTTT. As protein: CATSDFKYRDRGGNQPQHF.

The chain recombines TRBV11-2 with TRBJ1-1, with D maybe TRBD1 (5 bases). Trimming cost V 5 bases and J 1 base, with 14 bases left between them. Germline V gives CDR1 SGHAT, CDR2 FQNNGV. This CDR3 region has 15 residues. The CDR3 loop is CASSKNQGGNTEAFF. In nucleotides, the CDR3 is TGTGCCAGCAGCAAGAACCAGGGAGGGAACACTGAAGCTTTCTTT.

The chain recombines TRBV27 with TRBJ2-1; tentatively, D is TRBD1 (6 bases). From germline, CDR1 is MNHEY and CDR2 SMNVEV (reference sequence). CDR3 length equals 14 residues. With 5 bases removed from V and 8 bases from J, the gap between germline ends came to 16 bases. CDR3 sequence (DNA): TGTGCCAGCAGTATCCCAAACAGGGTCTATGAGCAGTTCTTC. This sequence encodes CASSIPNRVYEQFF.

Concerning this clone: Additional DNA sequences in this sample encode the identical CDR3. V is TRBV27 and J is TRBJ1-1; D is possibly TRBD1 (5 bases). The germline CDR1 and CDR2 sequences are MNHEY and SMNVEV (reference sequence). Trimming removed 6 bases at V and 4 bases at J, with 12 bases between. The CDR3 loop spans 13 amino acids. This CDR3 is CASSLGGGTEAFF. The CDR3 DNA is TGTGCCAGCAGCCTCGGGGGGGGCACTGAAGCTTTCTTT.